What follows are 5 T cell receptor beta chains derived from one specimen sequenced in a study of post-analysis software for immune sequencing data. Incorporated into the TCR beta cDNA libraries were unique molecular identifiers, which served to reduce PCR and sequencing biases. One entry per CDR3 protein, called by TCRdb with MiXCR from the PCR reads. The data hold approximately 660,000 distinct CDR3 sequences, with about 60% observed a single time. For these receptors, no antigen is known. Study conclusions and caveats: The study found TRBV5-6, TRBV5-1 and TRBV20-1 among about five TRBV segments more frequent in patients than controls.

Sequences were obtained from blood. The receptors shown here come from a girl aged 2 to 10 with multiple sclerosis.

CDR3 protein: CASSRRAEGPYEQYF. The CDR3 DNA sequence: TGCGCCAGCAGCCGACGGGCGGAAGGGCCCTACGAGCAGTACTTC. This rearrangement joins TRBV5-1 to TRBJ2-7, with D hard to call. Germline-derived CDR1 and CDR2 are SGHRS and YFSETQ. CDR3 length: 15 amino acids. Between the trimmed V and J ends, which lost 4 bases and 2 bases, there was a span of 16 bases.

This clonotype occurred a few times. The chain employs TRBV20-1 and TRBJ2-7; 10 nucleotides align to TRBD2. This CDR3 comprises 14 residues. Losses at the gene ends were 3 bases for V and 3 bases for J; bases not matched to a gene: 5. CDR1 DFQATT and CDR2 SNEGSKA come from the germline V gene (reference sequence). The CDR3 DNA sequence: TGCAGTGCTAGCCTCCGGACTAGCGGCTACGAGCAGTACTTC. Translated, it gives CSASLRTSGYEQYF.

This chain uses TRBV4-3 with TRBJ2-2, with D perhaps TRBD2 (6 bases). Deletions cut 8 bases from V and 5 bases from J, with 18 bases between. The CDR3 length is 15 residues. The germline gives CDR1 LGHNA, CDR2 YSLEER. The CDR3 sequence is CASPIPGLQTGELFF. As DNA, the CDR3 is TGCGCCAGCCCCATACCGGGACTGCAGACCGGGGAGCTGTTTTTT.

V gene TRBV27 combines with J gene TRBJ2-3, with 11 bases lining up with TRBD2. V lost 5 bases, J lost 5 bases, and 9 bases stayed unmatched. This CDR3 comprises 16 residues. CDR1 and CDR2 (germline): MNHEY, SMNVEV (reference sequence). The CDR3 coding sequence is TGTGCCAGCAGTAAACTAGCGGGAGCTGGAAAAGATACGCAGTATTTT. It specifies CASSKLAGAGKDTQYF.

This clonotype has only a few counts. The rearrangement links TRBV11-2 to TRBJ2-5; 8 bases match TRBD1. The J call may be faulty, since TRBJ2-7 better matches the DNA end. Germline V gene sequence: CDR1 SGHAT, CDR2 FQNNGV. The CDR3 extends over 15 amino acids. The chain's CDR3 is CASSQLRGRGYEQYF. In nucleotides, the CDR3 is TGTGCCAGTAGCCAACTCAGGGGGCGCGGCTACGAGCAGTACTTC.